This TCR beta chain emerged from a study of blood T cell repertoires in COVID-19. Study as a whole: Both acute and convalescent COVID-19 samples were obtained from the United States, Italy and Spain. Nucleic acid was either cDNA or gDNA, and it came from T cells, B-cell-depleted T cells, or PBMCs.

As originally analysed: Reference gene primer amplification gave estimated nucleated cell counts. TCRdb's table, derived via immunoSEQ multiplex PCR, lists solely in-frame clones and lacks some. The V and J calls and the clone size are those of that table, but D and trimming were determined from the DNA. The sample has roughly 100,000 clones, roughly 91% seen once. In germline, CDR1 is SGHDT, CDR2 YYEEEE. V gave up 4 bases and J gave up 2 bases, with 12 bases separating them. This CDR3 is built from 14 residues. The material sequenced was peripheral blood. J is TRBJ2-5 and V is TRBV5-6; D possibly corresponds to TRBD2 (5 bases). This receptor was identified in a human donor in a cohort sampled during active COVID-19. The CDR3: CASSRPSGQETQYF. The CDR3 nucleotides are TGTGCCAGCAGCCGACCCAGCGGACAAGAGACCCAGTACTTC.